The entry below gives a single T cell receptor beta chain sequence along with its context. Its antigen is not known. Germline V gives CDR1 LNHDA, CDR2 SQIVND (reference sequence). CDR3 length equals 14 residues. J lost 2 bases, V lost 4 bases, and 3 bases had no gene match. The data stem from a study of T cells in Graves' hyperthyroidism and ophthalmopathy. About the study: Peripheral blood collection took place at initial diagnosis, before any treatment.

The study, taken as a whole, reports: The model made its ophthalmopathy prediction, and onset followed a median approximately six months later. Within blood appeared most thyroid clonotypes that had expanded above 0.001.

PBMCs were derived from more than 8 ml fresh peripheral blood. Amplification targeted TCR beta CDR3 regions from RNA transcripts. First-round RT-PCR with HTBI primers amplified the TCR CDR3 region. Each CDR3 protein gets one entry after TCRdb re-called the multiplex PCR reads with MiXCR. The table lists hundreds of thousands of distinct CDR3 sequences, roughly 14% of them singletons. The V gene is TRBV19, the J gene TRBJ2-3; 7 bases align to TRBD1. Sequenced: blood. This TCR was recovered from a man aged 18 to 30 with Graves' ophthalmopathy. CDR3: CASSTQGDTDTQYF. CDR3 nucleotide sequence: TGTGCCAGTAGTACGCAGGGGGACACAGATACGCAGTATTTT.